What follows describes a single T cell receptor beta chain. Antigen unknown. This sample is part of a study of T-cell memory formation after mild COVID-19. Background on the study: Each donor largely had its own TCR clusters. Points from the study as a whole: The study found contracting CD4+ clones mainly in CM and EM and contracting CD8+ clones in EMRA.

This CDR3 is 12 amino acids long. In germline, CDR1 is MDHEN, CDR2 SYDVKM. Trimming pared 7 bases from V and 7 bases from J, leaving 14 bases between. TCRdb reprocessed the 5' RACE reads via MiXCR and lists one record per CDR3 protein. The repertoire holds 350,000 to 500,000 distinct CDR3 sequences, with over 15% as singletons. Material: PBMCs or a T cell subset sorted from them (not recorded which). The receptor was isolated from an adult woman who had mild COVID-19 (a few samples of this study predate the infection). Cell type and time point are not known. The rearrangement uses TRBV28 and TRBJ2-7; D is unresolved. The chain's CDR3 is CASNKGFGEQYV. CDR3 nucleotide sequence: TGTGCCAGCAATAAAGGGTTTGGAGAGCAGTACGTC.